This TCR beta chain came from a study of human T cells and chemical hapten exposure. Study in general: Patches with 0.01% DPC went on the upper back, and the tests were read at 6 days.

Sample time point: pre-sensitization, week 0. Stated treatment: therapeutic diphenylcyclopropenone sensitization with weekly scalp DPC. This clonotype appeared many times. The target antigen is unknown. Germline-derived CDR1 and CDR2 are SQVTM and ANQGSEA. Trimming removed 4 bases from V and 9 bases from J, with 13 bases in between. The length of the CDR3 is 12 residues. Study-level findings and limits: The number of TCRs above 1 in 1000 frequency did not change after DPC sensitization. There was a positive correlation between PT1 expanded TCR counts and patch test score.

TCRdb reprocessed the RACE reads with MiXCR, giving one entry per CDR3 protein. The data show about 85,000 distinct CDR3 sequences, with roughly 8.5% seen just once and approximately 2.8% held by the top ten. The TCR was taken from a middle-aged man with alopecia areata. Some clones in this sample may be carry-over from other donors' samples. The sample here was whole blood, taken in connection with sensitization to the hapten diphenylcyclopropenone (DPC). The rearrangement joins TRBV29-1 to TRBJ2-1; D gene unclear. The CDR3 loop reads CSVGPRPSEQFF. The DNA of the CDR3 is TGCAGCGTTGGCCCTCGGCCCAGTGAGCAGTTCTTC.